This T cell receptor beta chain is from a study of beta chain features in type 1 diabetes. General observations from the study: A moderate, significant TCRB CDR3 shortening appeared in type 1 diabetes across four CD4+ subsets.

Sequencing targeted expressed TCRB transcripts, as all isolated RNA had been reverse transcribed. Measured with immunoSEQ multiplex PCR; TCRdb has only the in-frame clones, and not every one. The sample shows about 130,000 clones, nearly 9.5% of them seen only once. Turning to this clone: Its antigen remains unidentified.

It was one heparinised blood draw, averaging about 0.12 L, that each donor gave. Sequencing used central memory CD4+ T cells from blood. The TCR sequence derives from a man between 18 and 29 years old in good health.

The chain's CDR3 is CASSLGTGRSSYEQYF. The CDR3 DNA sequence: TGTGCCAGCAGTTTAGGGACCGGGAGGAGCTCCTACGAGCAGTACTTC. This sequence joins TRBV27 and TRBJ2-7; TRBD2 matches at 7 bases. V trimming: 2 bases; J trimming: 0 bases; junction bases outside the gene matches: 7. The CDR3 length is 16 residues. Germline V gene lookup returns CDR1 MNHEY and CDR2 SMNVEV (reference sequence).